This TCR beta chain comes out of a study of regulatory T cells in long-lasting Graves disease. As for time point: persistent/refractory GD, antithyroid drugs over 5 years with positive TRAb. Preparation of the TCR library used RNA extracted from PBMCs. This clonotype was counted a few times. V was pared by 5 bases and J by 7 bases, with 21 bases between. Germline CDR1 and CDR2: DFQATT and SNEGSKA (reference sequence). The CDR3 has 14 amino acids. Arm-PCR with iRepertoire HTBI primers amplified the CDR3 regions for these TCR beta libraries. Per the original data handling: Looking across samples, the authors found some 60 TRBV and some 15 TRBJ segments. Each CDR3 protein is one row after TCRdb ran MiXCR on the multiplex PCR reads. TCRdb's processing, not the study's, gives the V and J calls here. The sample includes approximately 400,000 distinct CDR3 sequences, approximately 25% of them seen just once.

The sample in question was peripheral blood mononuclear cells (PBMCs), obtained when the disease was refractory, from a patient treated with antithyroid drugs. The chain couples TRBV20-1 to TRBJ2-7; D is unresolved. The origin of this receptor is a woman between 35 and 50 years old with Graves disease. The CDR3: CSAFLGPLVGEQYF. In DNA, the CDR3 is TGCAGTGCTTTCCTCGGACCCTTGGTAGGAGAGCAGTACTTC.